This record concerns one T cell receptor beta chain sequence. Sequenced by immunoSEQ multiplex PCR; TCRdb stores in-frame clones only, minus some. Here the sample spans 65,000 to 80,000 clones, 82% being singletons. These data are taken from a study of blood T cell repertoires in COVID-19. The CDR3 spans 14 residues. With 1 base removed from V and 7 bases from J, the gap between germline ends came to 13 bases. CDR1 LGHDT and CDR2 YNNKEL come from the germline V gene (reference sequence). The chain uses TRBV3-1 (or the pseudogene TRBV3-2) and TRBJ1-2, with D unclear. The sequenced sample was peripheral blood. This sequence originates from a human donor in a cohort sampled during active COVID-19. CDR3 in amino acids: CASSQGLLLSGYTF. CDR3 in DNA: TGTGCCAGCAGCCAAGGTCTCCTATTGAGTGGCTACACCTTC.